Here is one T cell receptor beta chain with its context. Its antigen is undetermined. These data originate in a study of T cell repertoires in cytomegalovirus infection. Looking at the study overall: Evidence of both CMV infection and a matching HLA type came from public TCR beta signatures. Study conclusions and caveats: Based on cumulative public TCR beta family frequency, carriers of CMV plus the relevant HLA were identified. HLA-C-restricted TCR beta clonotypes specific for CMV led the ex vivo response.

This CDR3 has 15 residues. CDR1 and CDR2 from the germline V gene are DFQATT and SNEGSKA (reference sequence). Trimming at V came to 3 bases and at J to 3 bases, leaving 8 bases not matched to a gene. TCRdb fed the reads into MiXCR, producing one record per CDR3 protein. The repertoire consists of about 360,000 distinct CDR3 sequences, with roughly 20% occurring once and the leading ten covering 8.5% to 10%. Sequences were obtained from PBMCs. The rearrangement joins TRBV20-1 to TRBJ2-3; TRBD2 aligns across 8 bases. The receptor was isolated from a human donor in good health (CMV status not recorded). Some clones in this sample may be carry-over from other donors' samples. Here the CDR3 DNA reads TGCAGTGCTAGTGGAGCGGGGGAAGGGACAGATACGCAGTATTTT. The encoded protein is CSASGAGEGTDTQYF.